These 27 T cell receptor beta chains share one sample of origin, sequenced in a study of cytomegalovirus exposure and HLA in healthy donors. Amplification used 60 Vbeta primers and 13 Jbeta primers. Generated by immunoSEQ multiplex PCR, the TCRdb table keeps only in-frame clones and is missing some. The sample shows about 120,000 clones, approximately 70% of them seen only once. Sequenced input: PBMCs. These receptors came from a middle-aged woman in good health and CMV-seropositive.

J is TRBJ2-2 and V is TRBV6-1; 7 bases fit TRBD2. With 6 bases clipped from V and 4 bases from J, the junction kept 8 bases outside the gene matches. The length of the CDR3 is 15 residues. The germline V gene encodes CDR1 MNHNS and CDR2 SASEGT. The CDR3 loop is CASSFGLGRTGELFF. The DNA of the CDR3 is TGTGCCAGCAGCTTTGGACTAGGTCGCACCGGGGAGCTGTTTTTT.

The V call is TRBV19, the J call TRBJ2-7; no reliable D call. V was pared by 5 bases and J by 3 bases, with 11 bases between. Per the germline V gene, CDR1 is LNHDA and CDR2 is SQIVND (reference sequence). This CDR3 is 13 amino acids long. CDR3 region: CASSSENGYEQYF. CDR3 DNA: TGTGCCAGTAGTTCAGAAAATGGCTACGAGCAGTACTTC.

This sequence joins TRBV21-1 and TRBJ2-5; the table's TRBD2 call for D was not verified on the DNA. TRBV21-1 is marked as a pseudogene. The CDR3 extends over 15 amino acids. The CDR3 reads CASSSRAEYQETQYF. In nucleotides, the CDR3 is TGTGCCAGCAGCTCGCGAGCGGAGTACCAAGAGACCCAGTACTTC.

There are a few counts of this clone. V and J are TRBV5-4 and TRBJ2-4; D may be TRBD2 (6 bases). This CDR3 is built from 15 residues. The germline gives CDR1 SGHNT, CDR2 YYREEE (reference sequence). The ends were cut back, 3 bases at V and 0 bases at J, with 10 bases in the middle. The DNA for the CDR3 is TGTGCCAGCAGCTCCGGGGGAGTAGCCAAAAACATTCAGTACTTC. This translates into CASSSGGVAKNIQYF.

The CDR3 DNA follows: TGTGCCAGCAGATTCAGGACTAGCGGGAAAGAGACCCAGTACTTC. It specifies CASRFRTSGKETQYF. The chain couples TRBV7-8 to TRBJ2-5; TRBD2 matches 12 bases. There are 15 residues in the CDR3. Germline values: CDR1 SGHVS, CDR2 FQNEAQ. The J segment lost 3 bases and the V segment lost 6 bases, leaving 5 bases of the junction unmatched.

This clone was counted only a few times. V and J are TRBV5-6 and TRBJ2-7, with D tentatively TRBD1 (5 bases). Trimming cost V 2 bases and J 3 bases, with 9 bases left between them. The CDR3 runs to 13 residues. Germline values: CDR1 SGHDT, CDR2 YYEEEE. In DNA form, the CDR3 reads TGTGCCAGCAGCTTACGACAGAGCTACGAGCAGTACTTC. Translated: CASSLRQSYEQYF.

The J gene is TRBJ2-1, the V gene TRBV28, with D possibly TRBD2 on 5 matching bases. The V gene's germline CDR1 is MDHEN and CDR2 SYDVKM. V lost 6 bases, J lost 8 bases, and 17 bases lay in between. The CDR3 length is 14 residues. CDR3 bases: TGTGCCAGCAGCCGACCGCTGAGGGCGGATGAGCAGTTCTTC. Protein product: CASSRPLRADEQFF.

This clone was recorded only once. The rearrangement uses TRBV10-3 and TRBJ2-7, with TRBD2 matching 7 bases. J gave up 3 bases and V 0 bases, and 5 bases lay outside the gene matches. Per germline, CDR1 ENHRY and CDR2 SYGVKD. This CDR3 has 15 amino acids. CDR3 nucleotides: TGTGCCATCAGTGAGTCGTCTAGCGGATACTACGAGCAGTACTTC. Amino acid sequence: CAISESSSGYYEQYF.

The CDR3 sequence is CASSRTGGNTEAFF. DNA for the CDR3: TGTGCCAGCTCTAGGACAGGGGGGAACACTGAAGCTTTCTTT. The J gene is TRBJ1-1, the V gene TRBV6-1; 10 bases align to TRBD1. Germline lookup yields CDR1 MNHNS and CDR2 SASEGT. Trimming cost V 8 bases and J 1 base; bases outside gene matches: 4. This CDR3 spans 14 amino acids.

The chain recombines TRBV4-2 with TRBJ1-2, with TRBD1 matching over 8 bases. The J segment lost 7 bases and the V segment lost 2 bases, leaving 6 bases of the junction unmatched. The CDR3 length is 14 residues. Germline CDR1 and CDR2: LGHNA and YNFKEQ. CDR3 nucleotides: TGTGCCAGCAGCCAACGAGCAGGGGGCGGTGGCTACACCTTC. Protein sequence: CASSQRAGGGGYTF.

This rearrangement joins TRBV27 to TRBJ2-5; 7 bases map to TRBD2. The J call is in doubt because the DNA end fits TRBJ2-7 better. Germline V gene sequence: CDR1 MNHEY, CDR2 SMNVEV (reference sequence). This CDR3 region has 15 residues. CDR3 DNA sequence: TGTGCCAGCAGCGGCATAGCGGGCCCATCCTACGAGCAGTACTTC. It encodes CASSGIAGPSYEQYF.

The chain has TRBV27 and TRBJ2-3; D perhaps matches TRBD2 (7 bases). Trimming pared 6 bases from V and 4 bases from J, leaving 20 bases between. In germline, CDR1 is MNHEY, CDR2 SMNVEV (reference sequence). The CDR3 is 16 amino acids. CDR3 nucleotides: TGTGCCAGCAGGGGGGGGCCGGCATCCGTGGCAGATACGCAGTATTTT. Amino acid sequence: CASRGGPASVADTQYF.

This clone was counted between two and nine times. V is TRBV28 and J is TRBJ1-5; 10 bases map to TRBD1. The CDR3 loop spans 14 amino acids. In germline, CDR1 is MDHEN, CDR2 SYDVKM. Trimming removed 7 bases from V and 5 bases from J; junction bases left unmatched: 5. DNA for the CDR3: TGTGCCAGCACCCCGGGACAGGGGCATCAGCCCCAGCATTTT. Translated: CASTPGQGHQPQHF.

The chain links TRBV7-8 to TRBJ1-6; D is uncertain. This CDR3 has 15 amino acids. Trimming stripped 2 bases from V and 9 bases from J, with 14 bases between. Germline CDR1 SGHVS, CDR2 FQNEAQ. CDR3 loop: CASSLNRLPSSPLHF. The CDR3 nucleotides read TGTGCCAGCAGCTTAAATCGCTTACCGAGTTCACCCCTCCACTTT.

The chain recombines TRBV4-1 with TRBJ1-1, with D perhaps matching TRBD1 (5 bases). The V gene lost 0 bases and the J gene lost 4 bases, with 9 bases spanning the gap. Germline V gene sequence: CDR1 MGHRA, CDR2 YSYEKL. The CDR3 extends over 14 amino acids. DNA of the CDR3: TGCGCCAGCAGCCAAGAAAGGGGCTTCACTGAAGCTTTCTTT. Translating it yields CASSQERGFTEAFF.

A single count supports this clone. This chain links TRBV9 with TRBJ2-1; possibly TRBD2 for D (6 bases). CDR1 is SGDLS and CDR2 is YYNGEE in the germline V gene. The CDR3 consists of 20 residues. Trimming removed 1 base from V and 1 base from J, with 24 bases in between. This CDR3 reads CASSVSTSNSLANSYNEQFF. The CDR3 DNA reads as TGTGCCAGCAGCGTATCGACCTCTAATTCTCTAGCGAATTCCTACAATGAGCAGTTCTTC.

The chain uses TRBV5-6 and TRBJ2-5; TRBD1 aligns across 10 bases. Looked up from germline, CDR1 is SGHDT and CDR2 is YYEEEE. After removal of 3 bases from V and 1 base from J, the junction contained 3 bases not matched to a gene. CDR3 size: 15 residues. The CDR3 region has the DNA TGTGCCAGCAGCTGGGGACAGGGGTTCCAAGAGACCCAGTACTTC. Protein sequence: CASSWGQGFQETQYF.

The count of this clone is one. The genes are TRBV5-4 and TRBJ2-2; 7 bases agree with TRBD1. CDR1 is SGHNT and CDR2 is YYREEE in the germline V gene (reference sequence). The CDR3 has 17 amino acids. V dropped 4 bases and J dropped 2; count of bases not matched to a gene: 11. The DNA for the CDR3 is TGTGCCAGCAGCCCCCGAATGGGACAGATTAACACCGGGGAGCTGTTTTTT. Protein: CASSPRMGQINTGELFF.

The rearrangement links TRBV6-5 to TRBJ2-1; tentatively, D is TRBD2 (6 bases). The CDR3 is 14 amino acids. V lost 7 bases and J 4 bases, leaving 14 bases between the germline ends. The germline gives CDR1 MNHEY, CDR2 SVGAGI. The CDR3 loop reads CASTRERFYNEQFF. As DNA, the CDR3 is TGTGCCAGCACACGGGAGAGATTTTACAATGAGCAGTTCTTC.

This clone has just a few counts. The rearrangement uses TRBV5-1 and TRBJ2-1, with TRBD2 as a possible D gene (6 bases). Between the trimmed V and J ends, which lost 4 bases and 0 bases, there was a span of 14 bases. This CDR3 has 16 amino acids. Per germline, CDR1 SGHRS and CDR2 YFSETQ. CDR3 sequence (DNA): TGCGCCAGCAGCACCCGACCCGGGAGCTCCTACAATGAGCAGTTCTTC. This translates into CASSTRPGSSYNEQFF. Together with reference TRBV5-1 and TRBJ2-1, the CDR3 gives the full variable domain: KAGVTQTPRYLIKTRGQQVTLSCSPISGHRSVSWYQQTPGQGLQFLFEYFSETQRNKGNFPGRFSGRQFSNSRSEMNVSTLELGDSALYLCASSTRPGSSYNEQFFGPGTRLTVL.

This clone was recorded only once. The chain joins TRBV28 to TRBJ2-5, with 7 bases identical to TRBD1. The J segment lost 2 bases and the V segment lost 3 bases, leaving 15 bases of the junction unmatched. The germline gives CDR1 MDHEN, CDR2 SYDVKM. The CDR3 consists of 18 residues. This CDR3 reads CASSFPIYRDREQETQYF. In DNA, the CDR3 is TGTGCCAGCAGTTTCCCAATTTACCGAGACAGGGAACAAGAGACCCAGTACTTC.

The V gene is TRBV7-2, the J gene TRBJ1-2; D call uncertain. V lost 5 bases and J lost 1, with 11 bases in between. The V gene's germline CDR1 is SGHTA and CDR2 FQGNSA. This CDR3 comprises 14 residues. For the CDR3, the DNA is TGTGCCAGCAGCCCCCGCGCGGTTAACTATGGCTACACCTTC. This translates into CASSPRAVNYGYTF. The full variable domain, completed using reference TRBV7-2 and TRBJ1-2, is GAGVSQSPSNKVTEKGKDVELRCDPISGHTALYWYRQSLGQGLEFLIYFQGNSAPDKSGLPSDRFSAERTGGSVSTLTIQRTQQEDSAVYLCASSPRAVNYGYTFGSGTRLTVV.

This clone has just one count. The V and J genes are TRBV6-5 and TRBJ2-1; 11 nucleotides match TRBD2. The germline V gene has CDR1 MNHEY and CDR2 SVGAGI. With 5 bases clipped from V and 3 bases from J, the junction kept 3 bases outside the gene matches. This CDR3 contains 15 residues. CDR3 in DNA: TGTGCCAGCAGTACCGGGACTAGCGGCTACAATGAGCAGTTCTTC. It is translated as CASSTGTSGYNEQFF.

The chain couples TRBV29-1 to TRBJ2-1; D possibly corresponds to TRBD2 (6 bases). CDR1 is SQVTM and CDR2 is ANQGSEA in the germline V gene. This CDR3 has 11 residues. Trimming took off 7 bases at V and 4 bases at J, with 8 bases between the two ends. CDR3 region: CSAGTYNEQFF. The CDR3 nucleotides are TGCAGCGCGGGGACTTACAATGAGCAGTTCTTC.

This clone was detected only a few times. The chain joins TRBV18 to TRBJ1-3; no firm D call. Germline V lookup: CDR1 KGHSH, CDR2 LQKENI. V was cut by 4 bases and J by 9 bases, with 22 bases left in between. The CDR3 is 16 amino acids. In DNA, the CDR3 is TGTGCCAGCTCACTTGGACTTGACCGACCCGGGGTCACCATATATTTT. Translation: CASSLGLDRPGVTIYF.

The chain carries TRBV5-4 and TRBJ2-7; 10 bases map to TRBD1. V lost 4 bases to trimming and J lost 3 bases; unmatched junction nucleotides: 7. This CDR3 is built from 15 residues. Germline V gives CDR1 SGHNT, CDR2 YYREEE (reference sequence). The CDR3 region has the DNA TGTGCCAGCAGCGGAGCCGGGACAGGGGTCTACGAGCAGTACTTC. Amino acids: CASSGAGTGVYEQYF.

The chain couples TRBV28 to TRBJ1-5; D uncertain. CDR3 length: 16 amino acids. The germline gives CDR1 MDHEN, CDR2 SYDVKM. With 7 bases removed from V and 0 bases from J, the gap between germline ends came to 16 bases. The CDR3 loop reads CASIPRGRYSNQPQHF. CDR3 in DNA: TGTGCCAGCATACCCCGAGGGAGATATAGCAATCAGCCCCAGCATTTT.